This entry describes one T cell receptor (beta chain). Its cognate antigen is unknown. V was cut by 4 bases and J by 5 bases, with 12 bases left in between. CDR1 is SGHKS and CDR2 is YYEKEE in the germline V gene (reference sequence). This CDR3 spans 13 amino acids. This record belongs to a study of shared clonotypes between healthy human individuals. Study-wide results and caveats: Sampling covered blood only; tissue repertoires likely differ.

TCRdb's copy holds only in-frame clones and misses some; the assay was immunoSEQ multiplex PCR. The table shows 2 million to 2.5 million clones, with approximately 94% occurring only once. The V gene is TRBV5-5, the J gene TRBJ2-5; D possibly corresponds to TRBD1 (5 bases). Sequencing input: naive CD4+ T cells sorted from blood. Subset specified: CD45RA+ positively selected. The source of this sequence is a man aged 18 to 30 in good health. The CDR3 DNA follows: TGTGCCAGCAGCGAGACAGTTTGGGAGACCCAGTACTTC. It specifies CASSETVWETQYF.